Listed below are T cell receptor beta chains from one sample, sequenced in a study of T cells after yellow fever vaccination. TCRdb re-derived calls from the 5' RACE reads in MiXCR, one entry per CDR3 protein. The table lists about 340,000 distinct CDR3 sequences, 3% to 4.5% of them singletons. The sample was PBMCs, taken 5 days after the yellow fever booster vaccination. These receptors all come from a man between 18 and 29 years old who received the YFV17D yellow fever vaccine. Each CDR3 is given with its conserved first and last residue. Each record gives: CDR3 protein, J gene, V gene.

cdr3_aa: CASSINWGGYQPQHF
j_call: TRBJ1-5
v_call: TRBV12-3/TRBV12-4

cdr3_aa: CATSRGQGVYGYTF
j_call: TRBJ1-2
v_call: TRBV15

cdr3_aa: CASSPRPQLYTEAFF
j_call: TRBJ1-1
v_call: TRBV18

cdr3_aa: CASSPRPTSGAWGGELFF
j_call: TRBJ2-2
v_call: TRBV7-2

cdr3_aa: CASSSDRGRNTEAFF
j_call: TRBJ1-1
v_call: TRBV5-5

cdr3_aa: CASRQVWQSGYNEQFF
j_call: TRBJ2-1
v_call: TRBV7-8

cdr3_aa: CASSSGIRSPQHF
j_call: TRBJ1-5
v_call: TRBV13

cdr3_aa: CASSPNPQRAEGYTF
j_call: TRBJ1-2
v_call: TRBV6-6

cdr3_aa: CASSQVTGEDIQYF
j_call: TRBJ2-4
v_call: TRBV4-1

cdr3_aa: CASSVAIQDYGYTF
j_call: TRBJ1-2
v_call: TRBV9

cdr3_aa: CASRSRQTYNSPLHF
j_call: TRBJ1-6
v_call: TRBV12-3/TRBV12-4

cdr3_aa: CASSLGRFYSTDTQYF
j_call: TRBJ2-3
v_call: TRBV7-9

cdr3_aa: CASSWGQGGVAGFGGELFF
j_call: TRBJ2-2
v_call: TRBV6-5

cdr3_aa: CSVPGLGSAEQFF
j_call: TRBJ2-1
v_call: TRBV29-1

cdr3_aa: CSVSADTGELFF
j_call: TRBJ2-2
v_call: TRBV29-1

cdr3_aa: CASSPGRYQETQYF
j_call: TRBJ2-5
v_call: TRBV5-6